A single sample is the source of the 13 T cell receptor beta chains below, sequenced in a study of blood T cell repertoires in COVID-19. Measured with immunoSEQ multiplex PCR; TCRdb has only the in-frame clones, and not every one. The repertoire holds 54,000 or so clones, 80% to 90% seen once, with roughly 3.5% in the top ten. The sequenced material came from peripheral blood. The receptors shown here come from a human donor in a cohort sampled during active COVID-19.

The chain couples TRBV7-8 to TRBJ1-5, with D possibly being TRBD1 (6 bases). Per the germline V gene, CDR1 is SGHVS and CDR2 is FQNEAQ. With 5 bases removed from V and 6 bases from J, the gap between germline ends came to 11 bases. The CDR3 runs to 13 residues. CDR3 protein: CASSIQGIQPQHF. In nucleotides, the CDR3 is TGTGCCAGCAGCATACAGGGTATTCAGCCCCAGCATTTT.

CDR3 coding DNA: TGTGCCAGCTCCGGGAAGGGATCGAACACCGGGGAGCTGTTTTTT. This gives the protein CASSGKGSNTGELFF. The chain is built from TRBV18 and TRBJ2-2, with D possibly TRBD2 on 5 matching bases. The ends were cut back, 6 bases at V and 0 bases at J, with 11 bases in the middle. The CDR3 runs 15 residues. Germline CDR1 is KGHSH and CDR2 is LQKENI.

This clone was found once. This sequence joins TRBV28 and TRBJ1-1; the D gene is possibly TRBD1 (5 bases). Germline V lookup: CDR1 MDHEN, CDR2 SYDVKM. V was clipped by 4 bases and J by 3 bases, with 15 bases between them. This CDR3 spans 15 amino acids. The CDR3 loop is CASSSAHSGYTEAFF. The CDR3 bases are TGTGCCAGCAGTTCGGCTCATTCAGGGTACACTGAAGCTTTCTTT.

The chain has TRBV7-8 and TRBJ1-1; tentatively, D is TRBD1 (5 bases). CDR1 and CDR2 (germline): SGHVS, FQNEAQ. This CDR3 contains 14 residues. The germline V and J ends were trimmed by 3 bases and 7 bases, with 15 bases remaining between them. CDR3 DNA sequence: TGTGCCAGCAGCTTCCCCCATGGGGCAGGTGAAGCTTTCTTT. This codes for CASSFPHGAGEAFF. The variable domain in full, with the rest retrieved from reference TRBV7-8 and TRBJ1-1, is GAGVSQSPRYKVAKRGQDVALRCDPISGHVSLFWYQQALGQGPEFLTYFQNEAQLDKSGLPSDRFFAERPEGSVSTLKIQRTQQEDSAVYLCASSFPHGAGEAFFGQGTRLTVV.

The CDR3 reads CASSWTSGEQYF. The CDR3 DNA sequence: TGTGCCAGCAGCTGGACTAGCGGCGAGCAGTACTTC. This chain uses TRBV7-8 with TRBJ2-7; the match to TRBD2 covers 10 bases. The junction had 0 bases not matched to a gene; V was cut back by 4 bases and J by 6 bases. This CDR3 contains 12 residues. Germline CDR1 and CDR2: SGHVS and FQNEAQ.

The chain employs TRBV5-1 and TRBJ2-3, with 8 bases identical to TRBD1. CDR3 length: 15 amino acids. Germline lookup yields CDR1 SGHRS and CDR2 YFSETQ. Trimming cost V 2 bases and J 1 base; bases outside gene matches: 3. CDR3 nucleotides: TGCGCCAGCAGCTTATGGGGACAGGGCACAGATACGCAGTATTTT. Amino acid sequence: CASSLWGQGTDTQYF.

The chain carries TRBV3-1 (or the pseudogene TRBV3-2) and TRBJ1-4; 8 bases align to TRBD1. Germline assignment: CDR1 LGHDT and CDR2 YNNKEL (reference sequence). V was pared by 4 bases and J by 8 bases, with 6 bases of the junction left unmatched. The length of the CDR3 is 14 residues. The CDR3 bases are TGTGCCAGCAGCCTCAGGGGGCTGGGCGAAAAACTGTTTTTT. Protein product: CASSLRGLGEKLFF.

The table lists this clone with a count of one. The chain recombines TRBV19 with TRBJ1-5; possibly TRBD1 for D (5 bases). This CDR3 contains 14 residues. V dropped 6 bases and J dropped 5 bases, with 14 bases sitting between them. Germline V gene sequence: CDR1 LNHDA, CDR2 SQIVND (reference sequence). The CDR3 nucleotides read TGTGCCAGTAGATCCGTGGGCAGGGATCAGCCCCAGCATTTT. Its translation is CASRSVGRDQPQHF. Combining the CDR3 with reference TRBV19 and TRBJ1-5 gives the whole variable domain DGGITQSPKYLFRKEGQNVTLSCEQNLNHDAMYWYRQDPGQGLRLIYYSQIVNDFQKGDIAEGYSVSREKKESFPLTVTSAQKNPTAFYLCASRSVGRDQPQHFGDGTRLSIL.

There are a few counts of this clone. V gene TRBV30 combines with J gene TRBJ2-5; 13 bases match TRBD2. The CDR3 runs to 14 residues. CDR1 and CDR2 (germline): GTSNPN, SVGIG (reference sequence). V dropped 5 bases and J dropped 5; count of bases not matched to a gene: 5. CDR3 amino acids: CAWGLAGVGETQYF. CDR3 nucleotide sequence: TGTGCCTGGGGACTAGCGGGAGTCGGGGAGACCCAGTACTTC.

This chain uses TRBV9 with TRBJ1-2; 7 bases line up with TRBD1. Per the germline V gene, CDR1 is SGDLS and CDR2 is YYNGEE. The trim removed 4 bases at V and 4 bases at J, leaving 4 bases unmatched. This CDR3 is built from 13 residues. CDR3 in amino acids: CASSSNRGYGYTF. DNA for the CDR3: TGTGCCAGCAGCTCGAACAGGGGCTATGGCTACACCTTC.

The J gene is TRBJ2-3, the V gene TRBV3-1 (or the pseudogene TRBV3-2); unclear D gene. Trimming shortened V by 3 bases and J by 5 bases, and 12 bases separated the two germline ends. The germline V gene has CDR1 LGHDT and CDR2 YNNKEL (reference sequence). The CDR3 is made up of 14 amino acids. The CDR3 loop reads CASSHGSVQDTQYF. The CDR3 DNA reads as TGTGCCAGCAGCCACGGGTCCGTACAAGATACGCAGTATTTT.

Only one count was recorded for this clone. The genes are TRBV6-5 and TRBJ2-7; 8 nucleotides agree with TRBD1. V shed 10 bases and J 2 bases; nucleotides not matched to a gene: 13. Germline V gene sequence: CDR1 MNHEY, CDR2 SVGAGI. CDR3 length equals 15 residues. CDR3 in amino acids: CATRGGQGKAYEQYF. CDR3 nucleotide sequence: TGTGCCACCCGGGGAGGACAGGGAAAAGCCTACGAGCAGTACTTC.

The chain couples TRBV18 to TRBJ1-6, with D possibly matching TRBD1 (6 bases). Looked up from germline, CDR1 is KGHSH and CDR2 is LQKENI. Trimming shortened V by 6 bases and J by 6 bases, and 12 bases separated the two germline ends. This CDR3 spans 14 amino acids. The CDR3 spells CASSPDRSNSPLHF. For the CDR3, the DNA is TGTGCCAGCTCGCCGGACAGAAGTAATTCACCCCTCCACTTT. Filled out from reference TRBV18 and TRBJ1-6, the complete variable domain reads NAGVMQNPRHLVRRRGQEARLRCSPMKGHSHVYWYRQLPEEGLKFMVYLQKENIIDESGMPKERFSAEFPKEGPSILRIQQVVRGDSAAYFCASSPDRSNSPLHFGNGTRLTVT.